This TCR beta chain stems from a study of T cells after yellow fever vaccination. Researchers made TCR cDNA using 5'RACE template switching, and this step added a universal primer site and UMIs. TCRdb reprocessed the 5' RACE reads via MiXCR and lists one record per CDR3 protein. The repertoire holds about 320,000 distinct CDR3 sequences, with 9.5% to 12% as singletons. Per germline, CDR1 KGHSH and CDR2 LQKENI. Trimming stripped 6 bases from V and 4 bases from J, with 13 bases between. CDR3 size: 14 residues. As to this clonotype: Its target is unknown.

General study results and limits: Few clonotypes appeared in both CD4 and CD8 compartments. Peaking on day 5 versus 15, the secondary response was faster but weaker.

This chain joins TRBV18 and TRBJ2-4; D assignment may be TRBD1 or TRBD2 (5 bases each). The receptor was isolated from a man aged 18-30 years who received the YFV17D yellow fever vaccine. Specimen: CD4+ T cells sorted from PBMCs, collected 45 days after the yellow fever booster vaccination. CDR3 nucleotide sequence: TGTGCCAGCTCCCCCGGGACCGTTAAAAACATTCAGTACTTC. This codes for CASSPGTVKNIQYF.